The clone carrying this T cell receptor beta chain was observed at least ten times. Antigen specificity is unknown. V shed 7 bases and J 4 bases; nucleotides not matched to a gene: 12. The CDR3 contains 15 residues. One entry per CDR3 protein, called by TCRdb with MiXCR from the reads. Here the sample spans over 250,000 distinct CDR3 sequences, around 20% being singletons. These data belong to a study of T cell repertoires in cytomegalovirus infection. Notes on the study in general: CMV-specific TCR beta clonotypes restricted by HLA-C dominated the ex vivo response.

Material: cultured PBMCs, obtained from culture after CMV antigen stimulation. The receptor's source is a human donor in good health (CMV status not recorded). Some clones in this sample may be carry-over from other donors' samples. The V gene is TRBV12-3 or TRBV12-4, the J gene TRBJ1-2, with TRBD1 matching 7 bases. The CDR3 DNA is TGTGCCAGCACCGGGACAGCTCCGGAGGGCTATGGCTACACCTTC. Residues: CASTGTAPEGYGYTF.